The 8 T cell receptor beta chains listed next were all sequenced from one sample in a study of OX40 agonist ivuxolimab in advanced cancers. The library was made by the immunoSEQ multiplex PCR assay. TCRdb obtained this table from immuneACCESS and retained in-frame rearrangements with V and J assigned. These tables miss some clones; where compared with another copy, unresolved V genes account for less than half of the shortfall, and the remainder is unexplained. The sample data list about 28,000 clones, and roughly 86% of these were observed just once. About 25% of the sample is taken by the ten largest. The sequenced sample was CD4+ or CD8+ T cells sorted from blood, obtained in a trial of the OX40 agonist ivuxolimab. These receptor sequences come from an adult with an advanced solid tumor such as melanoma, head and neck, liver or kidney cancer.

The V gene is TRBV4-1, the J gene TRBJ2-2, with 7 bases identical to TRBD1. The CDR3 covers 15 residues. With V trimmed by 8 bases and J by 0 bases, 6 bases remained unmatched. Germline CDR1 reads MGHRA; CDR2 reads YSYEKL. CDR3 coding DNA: TGCGCCAGCCGTTTAGACAGGGCGAACACCGGGGAGCTGTTTTTT. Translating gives CASRLDRANTGELFF.

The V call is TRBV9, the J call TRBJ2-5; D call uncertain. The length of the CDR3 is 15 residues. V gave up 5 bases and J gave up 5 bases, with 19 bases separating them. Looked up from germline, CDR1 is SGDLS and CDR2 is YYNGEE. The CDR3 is CASSPNPLVSETQYF. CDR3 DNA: TGTGCCAGCAGTCCGAACCCGCTAGTATCTGAGACCCAGTACTTC.

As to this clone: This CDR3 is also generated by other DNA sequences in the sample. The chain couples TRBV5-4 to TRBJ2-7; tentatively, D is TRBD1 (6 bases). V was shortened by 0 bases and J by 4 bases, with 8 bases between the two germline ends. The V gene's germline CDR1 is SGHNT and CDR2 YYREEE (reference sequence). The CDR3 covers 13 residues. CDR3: CASSLGGLYEQYF. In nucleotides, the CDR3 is TGTGCCAGCAGCTTGGGGGGGCTATACGAGCAGTACTTC.

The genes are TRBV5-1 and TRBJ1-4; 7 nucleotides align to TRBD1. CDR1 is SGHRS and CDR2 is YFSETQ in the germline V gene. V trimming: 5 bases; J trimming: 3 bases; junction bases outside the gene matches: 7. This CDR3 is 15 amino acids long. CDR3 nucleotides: TGCGCCAGCAGACACCAGGGACAGCCTAATGAAAAACTGTTTTTT. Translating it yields CASRHQGQPNEKLFF.

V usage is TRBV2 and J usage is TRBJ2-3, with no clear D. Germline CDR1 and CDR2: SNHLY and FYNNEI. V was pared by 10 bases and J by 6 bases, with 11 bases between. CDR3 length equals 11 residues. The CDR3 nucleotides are TGTGCCATCCCATATAGCGATACGCAGTATTTT. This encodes CAIPYSDTQYF.

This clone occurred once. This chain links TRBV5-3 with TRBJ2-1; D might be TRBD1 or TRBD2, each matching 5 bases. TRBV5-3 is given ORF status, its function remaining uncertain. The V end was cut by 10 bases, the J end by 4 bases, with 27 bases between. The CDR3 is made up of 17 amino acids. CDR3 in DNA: TGTGCCCGTTGCCCTGGGGGTACCCCGTCCCCTTACAATGAGCAGTTCTTC. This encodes CARCPGGTPSPYNEQFF.

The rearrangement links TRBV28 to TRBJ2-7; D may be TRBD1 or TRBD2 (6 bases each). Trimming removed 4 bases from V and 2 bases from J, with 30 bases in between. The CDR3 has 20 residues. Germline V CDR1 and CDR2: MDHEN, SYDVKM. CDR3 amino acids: CASSSPFRGGVSREPYEQYF. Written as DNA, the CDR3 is TGTGCCAGCAGTTCCCCCTTCAGGGGAGGAGTGAGTCGGGAGCCCTACGAGCAGTACTTC.

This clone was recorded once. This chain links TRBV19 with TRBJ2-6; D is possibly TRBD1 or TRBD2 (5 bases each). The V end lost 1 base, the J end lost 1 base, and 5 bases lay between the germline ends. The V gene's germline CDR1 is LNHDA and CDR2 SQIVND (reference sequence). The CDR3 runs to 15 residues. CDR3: CASSIGGSGANVLTF. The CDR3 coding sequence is TGTGCCAGTAGTATAGGGGGGTCTGGGGCCAACGTCCTGACTTTC.